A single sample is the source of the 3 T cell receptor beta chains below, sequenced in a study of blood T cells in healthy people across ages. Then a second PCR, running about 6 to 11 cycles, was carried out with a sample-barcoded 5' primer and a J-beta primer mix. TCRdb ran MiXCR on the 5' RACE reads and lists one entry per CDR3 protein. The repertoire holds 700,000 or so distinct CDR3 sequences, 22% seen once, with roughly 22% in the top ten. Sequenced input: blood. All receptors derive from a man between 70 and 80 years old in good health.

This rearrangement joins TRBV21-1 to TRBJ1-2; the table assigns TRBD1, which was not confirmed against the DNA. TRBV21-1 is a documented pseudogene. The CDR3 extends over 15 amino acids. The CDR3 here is CASSLRGGGIGGYTF. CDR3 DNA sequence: TGTGCCAGCAGCCTCCGCGGAGGGGGCATCGGTGGCTACACCTTC.

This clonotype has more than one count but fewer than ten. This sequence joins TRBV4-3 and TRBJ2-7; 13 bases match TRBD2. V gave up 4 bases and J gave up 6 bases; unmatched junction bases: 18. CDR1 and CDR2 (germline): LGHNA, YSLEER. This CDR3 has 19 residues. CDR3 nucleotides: TGCGCCAGCAGCCCACCGGGGAACCACCGGACTAGCGGGAGTTCCGAGCAGTACGTC. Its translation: CASSPPGNHRTSGSSEQYV.

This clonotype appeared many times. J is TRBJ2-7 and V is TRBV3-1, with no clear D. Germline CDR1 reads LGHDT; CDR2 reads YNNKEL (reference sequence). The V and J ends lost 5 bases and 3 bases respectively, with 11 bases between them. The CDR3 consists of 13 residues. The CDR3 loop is CASSSRASYEQYF. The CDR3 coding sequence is TGTGCCAGCAGCTCAAGGGCAAGCTACGAGCAGTACTTC.